The 32 T cell receptor beta chains below come from one sample, sequenced in a study of T cell responses to AZD1222 COVID-19 vaccine. Sequencing was performed with immunoSEQ multiplex PCR; in TCRdb, only in-frame clones are kept and a portion is missing. The repertoire holds about 100,000 clones, with about 85% as singletons. Sample: peripheral blood, taken on day 0 of AZD1222 vaccination. All receptors derive from an adult in good health.

This chain connects TRBV6-6 to TRBJ1-1, with 8 bases identical to TRBD1. CDR1 and CDR2 from the germline V gene are MNHNY and SVGAGI (reference sequence). The J segment lost 1 base and the V segment lost 6 bases, leaving 7 bases of the junction unmatched. This CDR3 contains 15 residues. CDR3 loop: CASSPPTGANTEAFF. The CDR3 bases are TGTGCCAGCAGCCCCCCGACAGGGGCGAACACTGAAGCTTTCTTT.

The chain joins TRBV4-3 to TRBJ2-7; D is possibly TRBD2 (5 bases). Germline CDR1 reads LGHNA; CDR2 reads YSLEER. The V and J ends lost 0 bases and 0 bases respectively, with 18 bases between them. The CDR3 length is 18 residues. The CDR3 DNA is TGCGCCAGCAGCCAAGAATCGTACCGGACGGGGATCTCCTACGAGCAGTACTTC. Translation: CASSQESYRTGISYEQYF.

The chain is built from TRBV7-2 and TRBJ1-1, with a weak D call TRBD1 (5 bases). Germline CDR1 and CDR2: SGHTA and FQGNSA. The CDR3 has 13 residues. With 2 bases removed from V and 7 bases from J, the gap between germline ends came to 11 bases. CDR3 region: CASSLNRGGEAFF. The DNA of the CDR3 is TGTGCCAGCAGCTTAAATCGGGGGGGTGAAGCTTTCTTT.

This chain uses TRBV5-6 with TRBJ2-3; D might be TRBD2 (5 bases). The V end lost 0 bases, the J end lost 0 bases, and 8 bases lay between the germline ends. The germline V gene encodes CDR1 SGHDT and CDR2 YYEEEE. The length of the CDR3 is 15 residues. CDR3 nucleotide sequence: TGTGCCAGCAGCTTGGCGGGAACGAGCACAGATACGCAGTATTTT. This codes for CASSLAGTSTDTQYF.

The rearrangement links TRBV4-3 to TRBJ2-3, with 12 bases lining up with TRBD2. The CDR3 loop spans 16 amino acids. Germline trimming cut 1 base from V and 4 bases from J; bases unmatched to any gene: 3. Germline V CDR1 and CDR2: LGHNA, YSLEER. The CDR3 coding sequence is TGCGCCAGCAGCCAAGGACTAGCGGGAGCGGCAGATACGCAGTATTTT. This gives the protein CASSQGLAGAADTQYF.

The chain couples TRBV20-1 to TRBJ1-2, with D possibly TRBD1 on 6 matching bases. Trimming left V 4 bases short and J 8 bases short, with 11 bases between. CDR1 DFQATT and CDR2 SNEGSKA come from the germline V gene (reference sequence). The CDR3 is 11 residues long. The CDR3 region has the DNA TGCAGTGCTATACAGGGTCGCGGCTACACCTTC. Its translation: CSAIQGRGYTF.

Here the CDR3 reads CSVRGSSGNTIYF. The CDR3 region has the DNA TGCAGCGTCAGGGGGAGCTCTGGAAACACCATATATTTT. The rearrangement uses TRBV29-1 and TRBJ1-3, with 7 bases lining up with TRBD1. This CDR3 is 13 amino acids long. CDR1 and CDR2 from the germline V gene are SQVTM and ANQGSEA. V dropped 6 bases and J dropped 0; count of bases not matched to a gene: 2.

The genes are TRBV12-3 or TRBV12-4 and TRBJ1-1; the D is unclear. This CDR3 contains 13 residues. The germline V and J ends were trimmed by 4 bases and 0 bases, with 6 bases remaining between them. DNA of the CDR3: TGTGCCAGCAGTTCCAGCATGAACACTGAAGCTTTCTTT. Translation gives CASSSSMNTEAFF.

The table lists this clone with a count of one. This sequence joins TRBV4-3 and TRBJ1-4, with a possible D match to TRBD1 (6 bases). CDR1 and CDR2 from the germline V gene are LGHNA and YSLEER. Trimming stripped 0 bases from V and 6 bases from J, with 17 bases between. This CDR3 has 17 amino acids. CDR3 region: CASSQEGGGARHEKLFF. DNA for the CDR3: TGCGCCAGCAGCCAAGAAGGGGGAGGGGCGCGTCATGAAAAACTGTTTTTT.

V is TRBV7-2 and J is TRBJ2-1; 7 bases map to TRBD2. The CDR3 is 18 amino acids. Trimming cost V 1 base and J 0 bases; bases outside gene matches: 9. Germline values: CDR1 SGHTA, CDR2 FQGNSA. As DNA, the CDR3 is TGTGCCAGCAGCTTAGGCTCGGGCGGGAGCCCCTCCTACAATGAGCAGTTCTTC. This codes for CASSLGSGGSPSYNEQFF.

The chain links TRBV19 to TRBJ2-1, with 13 bases that match TRBD2. The germline V gene has CDR1 LNHDA and CDR2 SQIVND (reference sequence). J gave up 14 bases and V 4 bases, and 5 bases lay outside the gene matches. This CDR3 spans 13 amino acids. The CDR3 sequence: CASSRGLAGLEFF. In DNA form, the CDR3 reads TGTGCCAGTAGTAGGGGACTAGCGGGGTTAGAGTTCTTC. Supplemented by reference TRBV19 and TRBJ2-1, the full variable domain reads DGGITQSPKYLFRKEGQNVTLSCEQNLNHDAMYWYRQDPGQGLRLIYYSQIVNDFQKGDIAEGYSVSREKKESFPLTVTSAQKNPTAFYLCASSRGLAGLEFFGPGTRLTVL.

The chain couples TRBV4-2 to TRBJ1-2; D gene unclear. This CDR3 has 15 residues. Trimming shortened V by 1 base and J by 10 bases, and 19 bases separated the two germline ends. CDR1 and CDR2 from the germline V gene are LGHNA and YNFKEQ. The CDR3 here is CASSQGSTSLGVYTF. Here the CDR3 DNA reads TGTGCCAGCAGCCAAGGGTCCACCTCCCTGGGAGTCTACACCTTC.

The table lists this clone with a few counts. The gene calls are TRBV6-5 and TRBJ1-4; no firm D call. V dropped 7 bases and J dropped 7 bases, with 19 bases sitting between them. This CDR3 has 15 residues. Germline V lookup: CDR1 MNHEY, CDR2 SVGAGI. Here the CDR3 reads CASIIRGDRIEKLFF. In DNA form, the CDR3 reads TGTGCCAGCATCATTCGCGGTGATCGGATTGAAAAACTGTTTTTT.

The CDR3 protein is CASSLEEGWHQPQHF. The DNA for the CDR3 is TGTGCCAGCAGCTTAGAAGAAGGGTGGCATCAGCCCCAGCATTTT. This rearrangement joins TRBV7-6 to TRBJ1-5; D remains unclear. Germline CDR1 and CDR2: SGHVS and FNYEAQ. The CDR3 loop spans 15 amino acids. V lost 1 base and J lost 5, with 12 bases in between.

The chain is built from TRBV10-3 and TRBJ2-7, with TRBD2 matching 10 bases. Germline-derived CDR1 and CDR2 are ENHRY and SYGVKD. The CDR3 length is 14 residues. V was clipped by 10 bases and J by 5 bases; unmatched bases: 11. The CDR3 region has the DNA TGTGCCACAAGCTCAGAGCGGGAGGGGAACGAGCAGTACTTC. Translating it yields CATSSEREGNEQYF.

CDR3 nucleotides: TGTGCCAGCAGCTTAGCGTTGGGGAGGGCCACTGAAGCTTTCTTT. Amino acids: CASSLALGRATEAFF. The rearrangement uses TRBV7-8 and TRBJ1-1; D uncertain. There are 15 residues in the CDR3. Trimming left V 0 bases short and J 4 bases short, with 12 bases between. CDR1 is SGHVS and CDR2 is FQNEAQ in the germline V gene.

V usage is TRBV7-9 and J usage is TRBJ1-1; 7 positions agree with TRBD1. In germline, CDR1 is SEHNR, CDR2 FQNEAQ (reference sequence). V dropped 8 bases and J dropped 5; count of bases not matched to a gene: 8. The length of the CDR3 is 13 residues. The CDR3 loop is CASFQGGITEAFF. CDR3 DNA sequence: TGTGCCAGCTTTCAGGGGGGGATTACTGAAGCTTTCTTT.

The V call is TRBV4-3, the J call TRBJ2-2; D not resolved. The length of the CDR3 is 17 residues. Trimming stripped 0 bases from V and 5 bases from J, with 16 bases between. Germline CDR1 is LGHNA and CDR2 is YSLEER. CDR3 protein: CASSQDRPYGDTGELFF. Written as DNA, the CDR3 is TGCGCCAGCAGCCAAGATCGACCTTATGGGGATACCGGGGAGCTGTTTTTT.

V gene TRBV28 combines with J gene TRBJ1-1; TRBD1 matches 7 bases. The CDR3 length is 13 residues. The V gene end was trimmed by 5 bases and the J gene end by 4 bases; junction bases not matched to a gene: 4. The germline V gene encodes CDR1 MDHEN and CDR2 SYDVKM. The CDR3 region has the DNA TGTGCCAGCAGTCAGGGGGGGGGCACTGAAGCTTTCTTT. This sequence encodes CASSQGGGTEAFF.

This clone was detected once. The chain couples TRBV6-4 to TRBJ2-6; tentatively, D is TRBD2 (5 bases). Per germline, CDR1 MRHNA and CDR2 SNTAGT. The V gene lost 5 bases and the J gene lost 1 base, with 21 bases spanning the gap. The CDR3 has 19 residues. CDR3 protein: CASSPGPGEMGSGANVLTF. The CDR3 coding sequence is TGTGCCAGCAGTCCCGGGCCCGGGGAAATGGGGTCTGGGGCCAACGTCCTGACTTTC.

The chain uses TRBV19 and TRBJ1-2; D might be TRBD1 (5 bases). This CDR3 region has 15 residues. V lost 3 bases to trimming and J lost 1 base, with 12 bases between them. The germline CDR1 and CDR2 sequences are LNHDA and SQIVND (reference sequence). The CDR3 DNA reads TGTGCCAGTAGTATTTGGTGGGACCGTAACTATGGCTACACCTTC. Translating gives CASSIWWDRNYGYTF. The full variable domain, rest sourced from reference TRBV19 and TRBJ1-2, is DGGITQSPKYLFRKEGQNVTLSCEQNLNHDAMYWYRQDPGQGLRLIYYSQIVNDFQKGDIAEGYSVSREKKESFPLTVTSAQKNPTAFYLCASSIWWDRNYGYTFGSGTRLTVV.

The chain has TRBV11-2 and TRBJ2-3; 8 bases are shared with TRBD2. This CDR3 is 15 amino acids long. V shed 5 bases, J shed 6 bases, and the junction held 10 bases outside the gene matches. Germline V gives CDR1 SGHAT, CDR2 FQNNGV. The CDR3 bases are TGTGCCAGCAGCGATTCCGGGACTAGGGGGGATACGCAGTATTTT. Its protein is CASSDSGTRGDTQYF.

The J gene is TRBJ2-3, the V gene TRBV10-1, with D possibly matching TRBD2 (6 bases). The CDR3 is 17 residues long. V shed 2 bases and J shed 1 base, with 16 bases lying between them. Germline V CDR1 and CDR2: WNHNN, SYGVQD (reference sequence). The CDR3 DNA sequence: TGCGCCAGCAGTGAGGGGGCAAAACTAGCTGGCACAGATACGCAGTATTTT. This encodes CASSEGAKLAGTDTQYF.

The chain joins TRBV4-2 to TRBJ2-1; 13 bases match TRBD2. Germline CDR1 is LGHNA and CDR2 is YNFKEQ. The CDR3 is made up of 16 amino acids. The V gene end was trimmed by 3 bases and the J gene end by 7 bases; junction bases not matched to a gene: 6. The CDR3 here is CASSQAGTSGANEQFF. CDR3 DNA: TGTGCCAGCAGCCAGGCAGGGACTAGCGGGGCGAATGAGCAGTTCTTC.

A single count supports this clone. The chain carries TRBV27 and TRBJ1-2, with a possible D match to TRBD1 (6 bases). The CDR3 runs 14 residues. V gave up 0 bases and J gave up 3 bases, with 8 bases separating them. Germline lookup yields CDR1 MNHEY and CDR2 SMNVEV (reference sequence). The CDR3 is CASSLSGGDYGYTF. The CDR3 nucleotides are TGTGCCAGCAGTTTATCTGGGGGCGACTATGGCTACACCTTC.

V is TRBV19 and J is TRBJ1-5, with 8 bases identical to TRBD1. The trim removed 1 base at V and 5 bases at J, leaving 4 bases unmatched. The germline gives CDR1 LNHDA, CDR2 SQIVND (reference sequence). The length of the CDR3 is 15 residues. CDR3 coding DNA: TGTGCCAGTAGTATAGGGACAGGGTGGGATCAGCCCCAGCATTTT. This encodes CASSIGTGWDQPQHF.

The gene calls are TRBV10-2 and TRBJ1-4; 7 bases agree with TRBD1. Looked up from germline, CDR1 is WSHSY and CDR2 is SAAADI. V trimming: 2 bases; J trimming: 2 bases; junction bases outside the gene matches: 11. This CDR3 has 18 amino acids. The CDR3 coding sequence is TGCGCCAGCAGTGAGAATAGGGGGCGGGGAGACACTAATGAAAAACTGTTTTTT. It encodes CASSENRGRGDTNEKLFF.

On this clone: Distinct nucleotide sequences in the sample also encode this CDR3. The chain recombines TRBV6-2 or TRBV6-3 with TRBJ2-5; 7 bases agree with TRBD2. Per germline, CDR1 MNHEY and CDR2 SVGEGT. With 0 bases clipped from V and 5 bases from J, the junction kept 3 bases outside the gene matches. This CDR3 region has 14 residues. The DNA of the CDR3 is TGTGCCAGCAGTTACTCGGGAGGGCGGGAGACCCAGTACTTC. Its translation is CASSYSGGRETQYF.

The chain joins TRBV12-3 or TRBV12-4 to TRBJ2-7; 8 bases are a match to TRBD1. Germline trimming cut 5 bases from V and 4 bases from J; bases unmatched to any gene: 4. CDR3 length: 13 amino acids. This CDR3 is CASSPGQAYEQYF. CDR3 nucleotide sequence: TGTGCCAGCAGTCCGGGACAGGCGTACGAGCAGTACTTC.

This clone has just one count. The V and J genes are TRBV7-2 and TRBJ2-1; D tentatively fits TRBD1 or TRBD2 (5 bases each). V was cut by 3 bases and J by 10 bases, with 13 bases left in between. The germline CDR1 and CDR2 sequences are SGHTA and FQGNSA. The CDR3 covers 13 residues. The CDR3 DNA reads as TGTGCCAGCAGCTTCGTCGCCGAGGGGGAGCAGTTCTTC. Translated: CASSFVAEGEQFF.

V is TRBV7-2 and J is TRBJ1-1; D is perhaps TRBD1 (6 bases). V was shortened by 5 bases and J by 6 bases, with 16 bases between the two germline ends. The CDR3 has 14 residues. CDR1 and CDR2 (germline): SGHTA, FQGNSA. The CDR3 DNA is TGTGCCAGCAGCACTTTTACCGGGACATCTGAAGCTTTCTTT. Its protein product is CASSTFTGTSEAFF.

This chain joins TRBV5-1 and TRBJ2-3, with 11 bases that match TRBD2. The CDR3 covers 16 residues. Germline loops: CDR1 SGHRS, CDR2 YFSETQ. The trim removed 0 bases at V and 3 bases at J, leaving 3 bases unmatched. The CDR3 DNA follows: TGCGCCAGCAGCTTGGGACTAGCGGGACAGACAGATACGCAGTATTTT. Translated: CASSLGLAGQTDTQYF.